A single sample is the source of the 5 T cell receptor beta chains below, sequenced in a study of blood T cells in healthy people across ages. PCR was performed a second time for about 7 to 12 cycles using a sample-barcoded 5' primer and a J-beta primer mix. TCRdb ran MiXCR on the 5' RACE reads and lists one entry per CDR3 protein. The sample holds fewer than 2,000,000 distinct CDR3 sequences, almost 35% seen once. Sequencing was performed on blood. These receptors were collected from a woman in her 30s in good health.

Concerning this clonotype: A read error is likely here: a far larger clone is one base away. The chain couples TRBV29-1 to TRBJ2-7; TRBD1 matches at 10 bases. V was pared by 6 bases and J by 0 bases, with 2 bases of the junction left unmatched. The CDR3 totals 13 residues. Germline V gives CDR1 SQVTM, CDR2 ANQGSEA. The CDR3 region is CSVGTGDSYEQYF. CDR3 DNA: TGCAGCGTAGGGACAGGGGACTCCTACGAGCAGTACTTC.

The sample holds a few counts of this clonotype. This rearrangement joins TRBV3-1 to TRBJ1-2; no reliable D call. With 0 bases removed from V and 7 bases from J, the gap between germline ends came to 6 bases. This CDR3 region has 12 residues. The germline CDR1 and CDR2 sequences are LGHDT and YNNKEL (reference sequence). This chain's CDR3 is CASSQDGVGYTF. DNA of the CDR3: TGTGCCAGCAGCCAAGATGGGGTTGGCTACACCTTC.

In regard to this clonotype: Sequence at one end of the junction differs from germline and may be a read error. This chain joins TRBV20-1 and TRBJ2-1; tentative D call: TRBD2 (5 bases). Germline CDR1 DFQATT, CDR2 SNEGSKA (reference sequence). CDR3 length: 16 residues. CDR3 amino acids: CSVTGRRAGQYNGQFF. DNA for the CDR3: TGCAGTGTCACGGGAAGGCGGGCAGGCCAATACAATGGGCAGTTCTTC.

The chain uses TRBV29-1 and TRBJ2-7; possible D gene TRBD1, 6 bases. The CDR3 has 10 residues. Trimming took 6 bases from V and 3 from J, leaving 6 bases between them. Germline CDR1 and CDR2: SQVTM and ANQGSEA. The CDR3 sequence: CSVQGYEQYF. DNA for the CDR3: TGCAGCGTACAGGGCTACGAGCAGTACTTC.

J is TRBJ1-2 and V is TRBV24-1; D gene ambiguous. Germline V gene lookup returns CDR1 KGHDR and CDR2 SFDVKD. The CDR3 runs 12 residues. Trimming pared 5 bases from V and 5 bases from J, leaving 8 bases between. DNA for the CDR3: TGTGCCACCAGTGGTGACGGGTATGGCTACACCTTC. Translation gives CATSGDGYGYTF.